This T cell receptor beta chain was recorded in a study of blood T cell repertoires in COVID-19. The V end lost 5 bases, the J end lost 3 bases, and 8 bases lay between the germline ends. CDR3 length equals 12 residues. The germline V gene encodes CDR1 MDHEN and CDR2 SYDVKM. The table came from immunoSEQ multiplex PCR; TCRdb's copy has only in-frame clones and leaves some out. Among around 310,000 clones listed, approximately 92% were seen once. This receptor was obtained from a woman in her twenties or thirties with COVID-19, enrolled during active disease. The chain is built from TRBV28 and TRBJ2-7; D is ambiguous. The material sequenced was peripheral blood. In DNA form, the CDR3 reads TGTGCCAGCAGTCCCTCTATCTACGAGCAGTACTTC. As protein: CASSPSIYEQYF.